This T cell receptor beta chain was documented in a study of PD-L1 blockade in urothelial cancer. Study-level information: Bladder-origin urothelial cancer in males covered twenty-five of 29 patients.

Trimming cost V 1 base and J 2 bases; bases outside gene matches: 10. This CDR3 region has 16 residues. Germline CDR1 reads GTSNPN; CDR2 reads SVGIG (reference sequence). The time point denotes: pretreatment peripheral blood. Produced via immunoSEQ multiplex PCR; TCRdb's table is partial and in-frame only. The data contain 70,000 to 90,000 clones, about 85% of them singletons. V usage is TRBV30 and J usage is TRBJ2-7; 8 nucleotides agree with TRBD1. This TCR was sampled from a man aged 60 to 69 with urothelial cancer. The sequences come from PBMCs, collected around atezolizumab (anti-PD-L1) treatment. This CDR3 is CAWSAPGGPAPYEQYF. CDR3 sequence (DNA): TGTGCCTGGAGTGCCCCAGGGGGCCCAGCCCCCTACGAGCAGTACTTC.